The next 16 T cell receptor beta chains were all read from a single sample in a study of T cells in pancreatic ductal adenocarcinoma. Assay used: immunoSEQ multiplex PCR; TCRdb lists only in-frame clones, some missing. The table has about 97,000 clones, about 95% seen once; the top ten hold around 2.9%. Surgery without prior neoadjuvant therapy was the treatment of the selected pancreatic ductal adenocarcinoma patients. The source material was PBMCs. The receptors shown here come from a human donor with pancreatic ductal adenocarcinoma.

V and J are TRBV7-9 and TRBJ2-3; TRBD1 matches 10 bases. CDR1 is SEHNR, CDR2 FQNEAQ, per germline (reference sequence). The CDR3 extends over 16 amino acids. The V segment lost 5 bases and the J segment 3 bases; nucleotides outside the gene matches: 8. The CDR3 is CASSPTMGQGTDTQYF. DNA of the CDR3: TGTGCCAGCAGCCCCACGATGGGACAGGGGACAGATACGCAGTATTTT.

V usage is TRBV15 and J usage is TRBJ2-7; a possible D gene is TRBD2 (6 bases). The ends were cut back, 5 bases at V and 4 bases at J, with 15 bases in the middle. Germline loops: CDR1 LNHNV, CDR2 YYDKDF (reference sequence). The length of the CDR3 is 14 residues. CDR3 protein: CATSGTLAEYEQYF. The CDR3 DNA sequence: TGTGCCACCAGCGGAACGTTAGCGGAGTACGAGCAGTACTTC.

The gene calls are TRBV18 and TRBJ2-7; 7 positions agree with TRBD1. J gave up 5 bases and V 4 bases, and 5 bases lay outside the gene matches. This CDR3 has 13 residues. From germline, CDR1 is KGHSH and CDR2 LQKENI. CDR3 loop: CASSQGAGDEQYF. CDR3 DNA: TGTGCCAGCTCACAGGGGGCCGGCGACGAGCAGTACTTC. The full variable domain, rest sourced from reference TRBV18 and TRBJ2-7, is NAGVMQNPRHLVRRRGQEARLRCSPMKGHSHVYWYRQLPEEGLKFMVYLQKENIIDESGMPKERFSAEFPKEGPSILRIQQVVRGDSAAYFCASSQGAGDEQYFGPGTRLTVT.

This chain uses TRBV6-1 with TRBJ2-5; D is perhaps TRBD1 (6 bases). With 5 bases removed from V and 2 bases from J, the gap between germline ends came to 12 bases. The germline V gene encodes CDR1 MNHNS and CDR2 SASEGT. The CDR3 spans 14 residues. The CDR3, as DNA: TGTGCCAGCAGTAAGCAGGGGATTCAAGAGACCCAGTACTTC. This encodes CASSKQGIQETQYF.

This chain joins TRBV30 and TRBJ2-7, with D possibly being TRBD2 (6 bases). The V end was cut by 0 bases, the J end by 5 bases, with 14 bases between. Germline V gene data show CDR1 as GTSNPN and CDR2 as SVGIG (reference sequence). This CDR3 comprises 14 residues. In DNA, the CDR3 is TGTGCCTGGAGTGTCGGGGGAGTCAGGGACGAGCAGTACTTC. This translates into CAWSVGGVRDEQYF. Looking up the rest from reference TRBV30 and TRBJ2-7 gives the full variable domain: SQTIHQWPATLVQPVGSPLSLECTVEGTSNPNLYWYRQAAGRGLQLLFYSVGIGQISSEVPQNLSASRPQDRQFILSSKKLLLSDSGFYLCAWSVGGVRDEQYFGPGTRLTVT.

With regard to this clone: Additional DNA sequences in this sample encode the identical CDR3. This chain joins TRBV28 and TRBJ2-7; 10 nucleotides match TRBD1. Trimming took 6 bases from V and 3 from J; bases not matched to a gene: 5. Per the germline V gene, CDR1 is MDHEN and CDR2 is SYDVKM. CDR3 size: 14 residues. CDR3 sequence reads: CASSRDRGLYEQYF. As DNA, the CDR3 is TGTGCCAGCAGCCGGGACAGGGGTCTCTACGAGCAGTACTTC.

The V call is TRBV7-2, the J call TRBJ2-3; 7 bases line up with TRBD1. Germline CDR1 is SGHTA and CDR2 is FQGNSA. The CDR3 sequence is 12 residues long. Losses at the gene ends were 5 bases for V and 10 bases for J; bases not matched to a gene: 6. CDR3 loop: CASSDDRVAQYF. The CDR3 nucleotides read TGTGCCAGCAGCGATGACAGGGTCGCGCAGTATTTT.

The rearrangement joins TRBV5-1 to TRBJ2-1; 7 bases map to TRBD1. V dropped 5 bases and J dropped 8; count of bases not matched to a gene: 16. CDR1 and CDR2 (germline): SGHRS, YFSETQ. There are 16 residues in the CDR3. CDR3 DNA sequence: TGCGCCAGCAGTCGATTACCTTCCGGGACAGCGGATGAGCAGTTCTTC. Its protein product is CASSRLPSGTADEQFF.

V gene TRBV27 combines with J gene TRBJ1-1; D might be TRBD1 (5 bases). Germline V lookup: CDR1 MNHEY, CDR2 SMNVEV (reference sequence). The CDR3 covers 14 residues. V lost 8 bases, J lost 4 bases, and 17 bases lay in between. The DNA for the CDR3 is TGTGCCAGCCATCGGGGGGGGAGTCGCACTGAAGCTTTCTTT. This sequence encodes CASHRGGSRTEAFF.

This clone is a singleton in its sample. CDR3 in DNA: TGTGCCAGCAGTTTATCGGGGAGCGACAATGAGCAGTTCTTC. This sequence encodes CASSLSGSDNEQFF. The rearrangement uses TRBV27 and TRBJ2-1, with D tentatively TRBD2 (5 bases). The CDR3 is made up of 14 amino acids. Germline CDR1 MNHEY, CDR2 SMNVEV (reference sequence). V shed 0 bases and J shed 5 bases, with 8 bases lying between them.

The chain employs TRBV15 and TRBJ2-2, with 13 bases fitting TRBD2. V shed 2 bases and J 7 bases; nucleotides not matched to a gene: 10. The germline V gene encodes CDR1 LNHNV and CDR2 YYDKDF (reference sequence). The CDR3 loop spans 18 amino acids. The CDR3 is CATSRSPGTSGMVGELFF. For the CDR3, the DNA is TGTGCCACCAGCAGATCCCCCGGGACTAGCGGGATGGTCGGGGAGCTGTTTTTT.

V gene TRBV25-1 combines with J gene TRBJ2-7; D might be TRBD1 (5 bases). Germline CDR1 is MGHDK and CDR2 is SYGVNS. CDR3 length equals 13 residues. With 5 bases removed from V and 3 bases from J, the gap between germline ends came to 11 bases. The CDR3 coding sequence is TGTGCCAGCAGTACAGGACGTGGCTACGAGCAGTACTTC. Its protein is CASSTGRGYEQYF.

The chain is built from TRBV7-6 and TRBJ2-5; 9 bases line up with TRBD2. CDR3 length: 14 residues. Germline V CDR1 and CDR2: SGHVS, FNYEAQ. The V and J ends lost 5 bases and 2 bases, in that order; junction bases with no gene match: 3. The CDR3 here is CASSAGLAQETQYF. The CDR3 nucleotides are TGTGCCAGCAGCGCAGGACTAGCGCAAGAGACCCAGTACTTC.

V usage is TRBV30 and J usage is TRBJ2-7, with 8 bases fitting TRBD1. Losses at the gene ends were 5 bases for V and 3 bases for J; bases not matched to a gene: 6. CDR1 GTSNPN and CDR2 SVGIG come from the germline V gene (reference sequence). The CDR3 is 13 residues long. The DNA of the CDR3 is TGTGCCTGGGACAGGGGAGAAAGCTACGAGCAGTACTTC. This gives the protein CAWDRGESYEQYF.

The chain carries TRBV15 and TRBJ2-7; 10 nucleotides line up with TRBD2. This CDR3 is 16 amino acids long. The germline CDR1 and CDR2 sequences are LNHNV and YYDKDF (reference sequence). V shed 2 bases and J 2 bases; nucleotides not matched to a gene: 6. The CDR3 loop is CATSRLLAGEPYEQYF. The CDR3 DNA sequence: TGTGCCACCAGCAGACTCCTAGCGGGAGAACCCTACGAGCAGTACTTC.

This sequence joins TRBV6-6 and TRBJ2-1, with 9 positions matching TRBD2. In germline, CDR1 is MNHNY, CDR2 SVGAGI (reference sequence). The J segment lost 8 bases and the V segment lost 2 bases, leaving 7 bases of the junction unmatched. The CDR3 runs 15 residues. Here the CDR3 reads CASSYGGRASDEQFF. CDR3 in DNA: TGTGCCAGCAGTTACGGCGGGAGGGCCTCTGATGAGCAGTTCTTC.